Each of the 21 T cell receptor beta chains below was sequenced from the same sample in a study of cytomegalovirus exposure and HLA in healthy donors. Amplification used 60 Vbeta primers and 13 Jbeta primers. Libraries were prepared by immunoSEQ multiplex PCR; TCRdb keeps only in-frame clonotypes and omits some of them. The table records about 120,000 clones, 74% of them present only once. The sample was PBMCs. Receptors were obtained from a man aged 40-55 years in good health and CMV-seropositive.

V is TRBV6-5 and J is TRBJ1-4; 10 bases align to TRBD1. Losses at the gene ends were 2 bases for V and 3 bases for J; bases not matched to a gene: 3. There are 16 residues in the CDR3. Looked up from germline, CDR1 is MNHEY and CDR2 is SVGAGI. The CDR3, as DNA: TGTGCCAGCAGTTACGGGACAGGGGCACCTAATGAAAAACTGTTTTTT. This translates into CASSYGTGAPNEKLFF.

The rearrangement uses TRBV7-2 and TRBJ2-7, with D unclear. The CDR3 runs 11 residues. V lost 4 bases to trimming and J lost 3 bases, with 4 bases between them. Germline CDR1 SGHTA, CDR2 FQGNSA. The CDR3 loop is CASSSFYEQYF. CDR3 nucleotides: TGTGCCAGCAGCTCGTTCTACGAGCAGTACTTC.

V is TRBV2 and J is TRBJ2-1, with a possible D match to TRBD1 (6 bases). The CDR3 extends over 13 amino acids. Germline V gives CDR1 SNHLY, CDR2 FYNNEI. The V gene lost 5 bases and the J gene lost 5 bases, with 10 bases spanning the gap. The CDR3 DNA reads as TGTGCCAGCAGTTCTAGACAGGACAATGAGCAGTTCTTC. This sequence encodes CASSSRQDNEQFF.

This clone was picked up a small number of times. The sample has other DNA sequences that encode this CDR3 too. CDR3 in DNA: TGTGCCAGCAGCTTATCGGGGTACGAGCAGTACTTC. This encodes CASSLSGYEQYF. V and J are TRBV11-2 and TRBJ2-7; D is perhaps TRBD2 (5 bases). This CDR3 is 12 amino acids long. V was cut by 2 bases and J by 4 bases, with 6 bases left in between. In germline, CDR1 is SGHAT, CDR2 FQNNGV.

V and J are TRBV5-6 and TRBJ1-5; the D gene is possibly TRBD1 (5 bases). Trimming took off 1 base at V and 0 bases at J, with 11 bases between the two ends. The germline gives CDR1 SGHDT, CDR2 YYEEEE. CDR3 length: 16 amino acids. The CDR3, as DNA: TGTGCCAGCAGCTTGACGGGACTTTATAGCAATCAGCCCCAGCATTTT. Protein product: CASSLTGLYSNQPQHF.

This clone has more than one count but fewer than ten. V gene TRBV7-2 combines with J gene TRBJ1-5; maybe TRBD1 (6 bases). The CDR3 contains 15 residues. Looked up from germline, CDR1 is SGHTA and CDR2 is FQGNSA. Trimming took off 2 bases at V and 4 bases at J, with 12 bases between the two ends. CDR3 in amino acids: CASSLRGGENQPQHF. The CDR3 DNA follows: TGTGCCAGCAGCTTAAGGGGGGGAGAAAATCAGCCCCAGCATTTT.

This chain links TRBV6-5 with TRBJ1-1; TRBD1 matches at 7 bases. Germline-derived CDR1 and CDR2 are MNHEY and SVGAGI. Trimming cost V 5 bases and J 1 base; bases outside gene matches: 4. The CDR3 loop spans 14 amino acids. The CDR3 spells CASSRTGANTEAFF. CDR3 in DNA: TGTGCCAGCAGTCGGACAGGAGCGAACACTGAAGCTTTCTTT.

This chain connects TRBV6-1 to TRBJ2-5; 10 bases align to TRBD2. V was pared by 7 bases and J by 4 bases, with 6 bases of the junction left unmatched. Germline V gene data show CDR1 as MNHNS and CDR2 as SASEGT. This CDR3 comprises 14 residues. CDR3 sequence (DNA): TGTGCCAGCATGTTGAGGACTAGCGGAGAGACCCAGTACTTC. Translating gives CASMLRTSGETQYF.

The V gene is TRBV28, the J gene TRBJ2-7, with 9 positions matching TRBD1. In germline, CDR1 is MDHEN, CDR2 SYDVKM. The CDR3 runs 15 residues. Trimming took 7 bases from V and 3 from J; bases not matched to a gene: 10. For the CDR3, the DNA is TGTGCCAGCACCCCTGGCGGGACAGGGTACTACGAGCAGTACTTC. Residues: CASTPGGTGYYEQYF.

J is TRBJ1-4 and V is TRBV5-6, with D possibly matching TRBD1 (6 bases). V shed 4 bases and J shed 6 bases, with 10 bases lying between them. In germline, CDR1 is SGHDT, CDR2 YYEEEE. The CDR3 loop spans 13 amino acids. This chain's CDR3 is CASSDWTDEKLFF. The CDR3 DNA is TGTGCCAGCAGCGACTGGACAGATGAAAAACTGTTTTTT.

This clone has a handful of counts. The CDR3 coding sequence is TGTGCCAGCATTGACAGAGCTGCATTAGGGGCTTTCTTT. Translation gives CASIDRAALGAFF. The chain uses TRBV5-4 and TRBJ1-1; D possibly corresponds to TRBD1 (5 bases). V was trimmed by 6 bases and J by 11 bases, leaving 20 bases between them. The V gene's germline CDR1 is SGHNT and CDR2 YYREEE (reference sequence). This CDR3 has 13 residues.

CDR3 region: CASLPTGVAGELFF. The CDR3 nucleotides are TGTGCCAGCCTCCCGACTGGCGTGGCCGGGGAGCTGTTTTTT. The chain has TRBV6-6 and TRBJ2-2; no firm D call. Per germline, CDR1 MNHNY and CDR2 SVGAGI (reference sequence). The CDR3 length is 14 residues. The V end was cut by 8 bases, the J end by 6 bases, with 16 bases between.

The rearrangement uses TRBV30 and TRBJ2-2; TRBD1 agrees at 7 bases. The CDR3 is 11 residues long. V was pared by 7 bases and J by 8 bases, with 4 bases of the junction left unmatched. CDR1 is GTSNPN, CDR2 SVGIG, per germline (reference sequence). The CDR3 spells CALQGPGELFF. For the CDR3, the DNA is TGTGCCTTACAGGGGCCGGGGGAGCTGTTTTTT.

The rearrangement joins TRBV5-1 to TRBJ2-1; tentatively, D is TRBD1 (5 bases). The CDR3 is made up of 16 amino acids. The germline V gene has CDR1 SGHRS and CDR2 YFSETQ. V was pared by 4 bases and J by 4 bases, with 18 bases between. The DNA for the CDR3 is TGCGCCAGCAGCCACAGGAGACCGGAAGCTTACAATGAGCAGTTCTTC. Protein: CASSHRRPEAYNEQFF.

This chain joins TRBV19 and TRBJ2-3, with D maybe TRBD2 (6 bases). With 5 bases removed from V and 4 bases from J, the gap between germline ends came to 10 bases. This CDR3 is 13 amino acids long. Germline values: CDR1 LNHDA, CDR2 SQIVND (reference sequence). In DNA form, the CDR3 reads TGTGCCAGTAGTCCGACTAGGGCAGATACGCAGTATTTT. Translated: CASSPTRADTQYF. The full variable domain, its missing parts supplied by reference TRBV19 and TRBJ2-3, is DGGITQSPKYLFRKEGQNVTLSCEQNLNHDAMYWYRQDPGQGLRLIYYSQIVNDFQKGDIAEGYSVSREKKESFPLTVTSAQKNPTAFYLCASSPTRADTQYFGPGTRLTVL.

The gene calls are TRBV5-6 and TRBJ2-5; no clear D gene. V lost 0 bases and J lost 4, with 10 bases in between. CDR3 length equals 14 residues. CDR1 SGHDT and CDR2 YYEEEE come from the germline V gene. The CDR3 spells CASSLVGSPETQYF. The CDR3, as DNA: TGTGCCAGCAGCTTGGTGGGCAGCCCAGAGACCCAGTACTTC.

The CDR3 loop is CASSLDGTGGAETQYF. The DNA of the CDR3 is TGTGCCAGCAGCTTAGATGGGACAGGGGGCGCAGAGACCCAGTACTTC. The chain uses TRBV11-2 and TRBJ2-5, with 12 bases matching TRBD1. V gave up 0 bases and J gave up 4 bases; unmatched junction bases: 3. CDR3 size: 16 residues. The germline CDR1 and CDR2 sequences are SGHAT and FQNNGV.

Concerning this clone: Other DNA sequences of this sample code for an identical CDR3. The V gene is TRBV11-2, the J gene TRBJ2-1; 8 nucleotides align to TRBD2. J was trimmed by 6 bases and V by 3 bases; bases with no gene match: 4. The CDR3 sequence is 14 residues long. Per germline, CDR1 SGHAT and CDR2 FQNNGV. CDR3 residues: CASSLGGTSNEQFF. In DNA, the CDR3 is TGTGCCAGCAGCTTGGGAGGGACTAGCAATGAGCAGTTCTTC.

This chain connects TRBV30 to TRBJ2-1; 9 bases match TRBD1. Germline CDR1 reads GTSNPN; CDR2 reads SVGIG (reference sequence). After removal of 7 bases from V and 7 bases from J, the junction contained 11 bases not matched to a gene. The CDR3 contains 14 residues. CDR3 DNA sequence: TGTGCCTATGAAAGACAGGGGGGTCGGAATGAGCAGTTCTTC. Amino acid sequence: CAYERQGGRNEQFF.

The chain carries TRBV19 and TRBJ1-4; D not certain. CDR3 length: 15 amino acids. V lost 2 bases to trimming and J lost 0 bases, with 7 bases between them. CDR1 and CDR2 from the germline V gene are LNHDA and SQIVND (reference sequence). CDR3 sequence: CASSIQSATNEKLFF. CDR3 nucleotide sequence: TGTGCCAGTAGTATACAGTCTGCAACTAATGAAAAACTGTTTTTT.

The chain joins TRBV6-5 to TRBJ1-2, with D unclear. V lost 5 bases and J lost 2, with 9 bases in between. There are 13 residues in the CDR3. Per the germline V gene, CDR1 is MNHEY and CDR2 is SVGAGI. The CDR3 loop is CASSPSGNYGYTF. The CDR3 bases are TGTGCCAGCAGTCCATCGGGAAACTATGGCTACACCTTC.